These 14 T cell receptor beta chains were all obtained from the same sample, sequenced in a study of metastatic and nonmetastatic thyroid tumors. No patient had received any treatment before thyroid surgery. TCRdb re-processed the PCR reads through MiXCR. The table records tens of thousands of clones, 10% to 15% of them present only once. The sample comprised blood. The receptors come from a female donor with papillary thyroid cancer or a benign thyroid nodule (not recorded which). Some clones in this sample may be carry-over from other donors' samples.

At least ten counts were recorded for this clone. This CDR3 is missing its conserved last phenylalanine or tryptophan, likely due to a read error. The chain carries TRBV7-2 and TRBJ1-1; D might be TRBD1 (6 bases). Germline-derived CDR1 and CDR2 are SGHTA and FQGNSA. The CDR3 loop spans 14 amino acids. Trimming shortened V by 5 bases and J by 11 bases, and 21 bases separated the two germline ends. The CDR3 is CASSQSGGPRGAFL. DNA of the CDR3: TGTGCCAGCAGCCAAAGCGGGGGGCCCCGGGGGGCTTTCCTT.

In its sample, this clone was seen many times. The genes are TRBV4-2 and TRBJ2-1; 7 bases match TRBD2. This CDR3 is built from 16 residues. CDR1 is LGHNA, CDR2 YNFKEQ, per germline. J was trimmed by 7 bases and V by 4 bases; bases with no gene match: 13. The CDR3 DNA reads as TGTGCCAGCAGCCGTAACAGGCTAGCGGCTGAAAATGAGCAGTTCTTC. Protein product: CASSRNRLAAENEQFF.

This clone was seen ten or more times. The same CDR3 also results from other DNA sequences found in this sample. The chain joins TRBV12-3 or TRBV12-4 to TRBJ1-5, with D tentatively TRBD1 (6 bases). This CDR3 is built from 16 residues. Between the trimmed V and J ends, which lost 1 base and 7 bases, there was a span of 17 bases. The DNA of the CDR3 is TGTGCCAGCAGTTTAGAACGGGGGCCAGCTGGACAGCCCCAGCATTTT. Its protein is CASSLERGPAGQPQHF.

At least ten counts were recorded for this clone. The chain recombines TRBV5-1 with TRBJ2-5, with a tentative D call TRBD1 (5 bases). Germline CDR1 reads SGHRS; CDR2 reads YFSETQ. With 3 bases removed from V and 3 bases from J, the gap between germline ends came to 15 bases. This CDR3 contains 15 residues. The CDR3 coding sequence is TGCGCCAGCAGCTATACCTCTCCAGGGAAAGAGACCCAGTACTTC. Translated: CASSYTSPGKETQYF.

There are many counts of this clone. V usage is TRBV6-1 and J usage is TRBJ2-2; 7 nucleotides align to TRBD2. CDR1 and CDR2 (germline): MNHNS, SASEGT. The length of the CDR3 is 15 residues. With V trimmed by 2 bases and J by 6 bases, 6 bases remained unmatched. The CDR3 region is CASSEMGGDAGELFF. CDR3 nucleotides: TGTGCCAGCAGTGAAATGGGAGGGGATGCCGGGGAGCTGTTTTTT.

This clone was seen ten or more times. The chain is built from TRBV7-2 and TRBJ1-2; no firm D call. The germline gives CDR1 SGHTA, CDR2 FQGNSA. V dropped 1 base and J dropped 7 bases, with 16 bases sitting between them. CDR3 length: 15 amino acids. CDR3 nucleotides: TGTGCCAGCAGCTTAGATCGAGGGAGGATAAGTGGCTACACCTTC. Residues: CASSLDRGRISGYTF.

On this clone: Germline is not matched at one junction end, which may reflect a read error. V gene TRBV20-1 combines with J gene TRBJ2-1; unclear D gene. Germline loops: CDR1 DFQATT, CDR2 SNEGSKA (reference sequence). The CDR3 extends over 13 amino acids. CDR3 sequence reads: CSATGLGYIEQFF. The CDR3 region has the DNA TGCAGTGCTACGGGCTTGGGCTACATTGAGCAGTTCTTC.

Ten or more counts support this clone. The chain uses TRBV30 and TRBJ1-1, with TRBD1 as a possible D gene (5 bases). CDR3 size: 11 residues. Germline V gives CDR1 GTSNPN, CDR2 SVGIG (reference sequence). Trimming stripped 3 bases from V and 7 bases from J, with 9 bases between. The CDR3 nucleotides are TGTGCCTGGAGGAGAGGGGATGAAGCTTTCTTT. Translated: CAWRRGDEAFF.

At least ten counts were recorded for this clone. The chain couples TRBV5-5 to TRBJ2-1; unclear D gene. Trimming stripped 4 bases from V and 0 bases from J, with 11 bases between. The CDR3 consists of 15 residues. The germline CDR1 and CDR2 sequences are SGHKS and YYEKEE (reference sequence). CDR3 in amino acids: CASSQTLNSYNEQFF. The CDR3 DNA follows: TGTGCCAGCAGCCAGACTCTGAACTCCTACAATGAGCAGTTCTTC. Based on the CDR3 plus reference TRBV5-5 and TRBJ2-1, the full variable domain is DAGVTQSPTHLIKTRGQQVTLRCSPISGHKSVSWYQQVLGQGPQFIFQYYEKEERGRGNFPDRFSARQFPNYSSELNVNALLLGDSALYLCASSQTLNSYNEQFFGPGTRLTVL.

This clone was counted only a few times. At one boundary the junction diverges from the germline segment, which might be a read error. This CDR3 is also generated by other DNA sequences in the sample. The chain uses TRBV5-6 and TRBJ2-3; D gene uncertain. Looked up from germline, CDR1 is SGHDT and CDR2 is YYEEEE. The CDR3 covers 14 residues. The CDR3 loop is CASSLGQRTDTQYF. CDR3 coding DNA: TGCGCCAGCAGCTTGGGTCAGCGCACAGATACGCAGTATTTT.

This chain joins TRBV2 and TRBJ2-6; D is perhaps TRBD1 (6 bases). Per germline, CDR1 SNHLY and CDR2 FYNNEI. This CDR3 comprises 17 residues. V gave up 4 bases and J gave up 2 bases, with 15 bases separating them. In DNA, the CDR3 is TGTGCCAGCAGTGCTGGGAAGGGGGACCCTGGGGCCAACGTCCTGACTTTC. It encodes CASSAGKGDPGANVLTF.

This clone has a count of ten or more. This chain connects TRBV12-3 or TRBV12-4 to TRBJ1-2, with D possibly being TRBD1 (5 bases). This CDR3 is built from 13 residues. Trimming removed 8 bases at V and 8 bases at J, with 18 bases between. DNA for the CDR3: TGTGCCAGCCGCACCGGGACCCAGATGGGCTACACCTTC. Translated, it gives CASRTGTQMGYTF.

The chain recombines TRBV5-4 with TRBJ2-3, with D hard to call. V dropped 2 bases and J dropped 2 bases, with 9 bases sitting between them. The CDR3 extends over 14 amino acids. Germline CDR1 and CDR2: SGHNT and YYREEE (reference sequence). The CDR3 DNA is TGTGCCAGCAGCTTCTCCGTGGTCACAGATACGCAGTATTTT. Its translation is CASSFSVVTDTQYF.

The table lists this clone with many counts. This chain uses TRBV6-2 or TRBV6-3 with TRBJ2-2; 11 bases are a match to TRBD2. With 7 bases clipped from V and 5 bases from J, the junction kept 6 bases outside the gene matches. Germline V gives CDR1 MNHEY, CDR2 SVGEGT. The CDR3 sequence is 15 residues long. In nucleotides, the CDR3 is TGTGCCAGCAACCTAGCGGGGGGTTCAACCGGGGAGCTGTTTTTT. Translated: CASNLAGGSTGELFF.